One sample yielded the 5 T cell receptor beta chains listed below, sequenced in a study of regulatory T cells in long-lasting Graves disease. Time point here: newly diagnosed GD, antithyroid drugs for less than 3 months. PBMCs were the source of the RNA used for TCR sequencing. Arm-PCR of CDR3 regions with iRepertoire HTBI primers generated TCR beta libraries. TCRdb redid the calling of the multiplex PCR reads with MiXCR, one entry per CDR3 protein. The sample lists a few hundred thousand distinct CDR3 sequences; approximately 15% were seen once. The sample was also linked to a second study, of T cells in Graves' hyperthyroidism and ophthalmopathy.

The starting material was peripheral blood mononuclear cells (PBMCs), obtained at new diagnosis, from a patient treated with antithyroid drugs. Receptor source: a middle-aged woman with Graves disease.

Worth noting for this clonotype: Given a much more abundant clone one base away, this may be a read error. V and J are TRBV5-6 and TRBJ2-7; D is undetermined. This CDR3 spans 13 amino acids. Germline V gene lookup returns CDR1 SGHDT and CDR2 YYEEEE. CDR3 DNA: TGTGCCAGCAGCTTCGGTGGAGTGACCCCCCGGGACTTC. Translating it yields CASSFGGVTPRDF. Combining the CDR3 with reference TRBV5-6 and TRBJ2-7 gives the whole variable domain DAGVTQSPTHLIKTRGQQVTLRCSPKSGHDTVSWYQQALGQGPQFIFQYYEEEERQRGNFPDRFSGHQFPNYSSELNVNALLLGDSALYLCASSFGGVTPRDFGPGTRLTVT.

The chain carries TRBV11-3 and TRBJ2-3; no definite D call. The V end was cut by 1 base, the J end by 12 bases, with 11 bases between. The CDR3 is made up of 12 amino acids. The germline V gene has CDR1 SGHNT and CDR2 YENEEA. The CDR3 here is CASSLGPRDQYF. The DNA of the CDR3 is TGTGCCAGCAGCTTAGGTCCTCGAGACCAGTATTTT.

Ten or more counts support this clonotype. The gene calls are TRBV6-5 and TRBJ2-1; unclear D gene. Germline CDR1 is MNHEY and CDR2 is SVGAGI. This CDR3 spans 15 amino acids. The ends were cut back, 2 bases at V and 0 bases at J, with 8 bases in the middle. The chain's CDR3 is CASSYDPVSYNEQFF. For the CDR3, the DNA is TGTGCCAGCAGTTACGATCCCGTCTCCTACAATGAGCAGTTCTTC.

This chain uses TRBV10-2 with TRBJ1-3, with 7 bases fitting TRBD1. V gave up 0 bases and J gave up 9 bases; unmatched junction bases: 8. Per germline, CDR1 WSHSY and CDR2 SAAADI. This CDR3 region has 15 residues. The CDR3 spells CASSESGGALSTIYF. Written as DNA, the CDR3 is TGCGCCAGCAGTGAGTCAGGGGGCGCGTTGTCCACCATATATTTT.

The chain uses TRBV7-2 and TRBJ1-5; no reliable D call. The CDR3 spans 14 residues. Trimming shortened V by 3 bases and J by 2 bases, and 8 bases separated the two germline ends. In germline, CDR1 is SGHTA, CDR2 FQGNSA. CDR3 in DNA: TGTGCCAGCAGCTTCTTATCGGGCAATCAGCCCCAGCATTTT. Translated: CASSFLSGNQPQHF.